This TCR beta chain originates from a study of T cell responses to AZD1222 COVID-19 vaccine (dated by TCRdb to about 2021). With regard to the full study: AZD1222 recipients with second doses at about 4 weeks or about 12 weeks were pooled, because spike-specific TCR depth and breadth did not differ between schedules. Enrollment into the trials was organized by age into subgroups of 18-55, 56-69 and 70-plus years, and those subgroups contained approximately 160, 26 and 62 TCR-sequenced participants, respectively. TCR sequencing was performed for 230 to 250 trial participants, of whom 200 to 210 were given two doses of AZD1222 and about 25 were given two doses of MenACWY control vaccine.

In the case of this clone: Its antigen is unknown. No much larger clone is present one base from it, and per-base qualities are unavailable.

The time point label, as the study defines it: baseline before first vaccination. Vaccinee samples were obtained from the UK trials COV001 and COV002, which included a single-blind randomized controlled phase 2/3 trial of AZD1222 (ChAdOx1 nCoV-19) in healthy adults. For TCRbeta chain sequencing, PBMC samples were collected from trial participants at day 0 and at day 28 after the second dose. Findings and caveats that apply to the study as a whole: The whole spike protein was spanned by vaccine-associated CD4 TCRs, and dominant responses were seen in regions 160-218 and 743-854. A significant rise in spike-specific TCR breadth and depth was observed after two AZD1222 doses relative to day 0 and relative to MenACWY recipients. Epitopes outside the regions mutated in the B.1.351 and B.1.1.7 variants were reportedly recognized by nearly half of the unique spike-specific TCRs. Most participants were white British and females outnumbered males, and the authors suggested that clonal diversity may have been underestimated. The 56-69-year group was small, and its depth increase did not reach significance, likely because of low power. Because no day 14 peak-response samples were available, the repertoires could be characterized only after the peak T cell response. Only five or six AZD1222 recipients were SARS-CoV-2 seropositive at baseline, limiting conclusions about previously exposed vaccinees.

The CDR3 numbers 19 residues from cysteine through phenylalanine. Of the read, only the CDR3 DNA is kept; its 57 bases are in frame from base 1. CDR1 and CDR2 (MDHEN, SYDVKM) derive from the germline V gene. Here V drops 6 bases and J drops 3 bases, and the junction holds 22 bases not matched to any gene. The CDR3 regions of human TCRbeta chains were subjected to immunosequencing. For the original study's pipeline: TCRs in the repertoires were compared against a reference library of SARS-CoV-2-specific TCRs that had been generated with the MIRA antigen-specificity platform. Breadth was defined as the fraction of unique TCRs that were SARS-CoV-2-associated, and depth was defined as the fraction of total T cells that were SARS-CoV-2-associated. Using the MIRA data, each spike-specific TCR was mapped to the spike region that the TCR reacts to and placed in a CD4 or CD8 class. Log10-transformed breadth and depth values were compared by one-way ANOVA with Sidak's multiple comparisons tests. This immuneACCESS table, as held by TCRdb, lists in-frame sequences with V and J called but not all clones. Of the missing ones, under half trace to an unresolved V gene in checked studies; the others have no known cause. The V and J calls and clone size come from that table; D and trimming were worked out from the DNA. This sample holds 150,000 or so clones; around 95% were observed only once. About 0.64% of the sample lies in the top ten.

The TCR sequence derives from an adult in good health. The input for sequencing was peripheral blood, taken on day 0 of AZD1222 vaccination. The sequence links TRBV28 to TRBJ2-5, with TRBD1 identical over 7 junction bases. In nucleotides, the sequence is TGTGCCAGCAGCCATCTGACGACTTCTGGAGGCAGGGGGAAAGAGACCCAGTACTTC. It translates as CASSHLTTSGGRGKETQYF. Joined to the reference TRBV28 and TRBJ2-5 proteins, this CDR3 gives the full variable domain: DVKVTQSSRYLVKRTGEKVFLECVQDMDHENMFWYRQDPGLGLRLIYFSYDVKMKEKGDIPEGYSVSREKKERFSLILESASTNQTSMYLCASSHLTTSGGRGKETQYFGPGTRLLVL.